The sequence of this T cell receptor beta chain was determined in a study of T-cell reconstitution after alpha-beta-depleted transplantation in children. To note about this clonotype: Its antigen remains unknown.

The TCRbeta library was prepared with unique molecular identifiers. From the PCR reads, TCRdb called clonotypes with MiXCR, one entry per CDR3 protein. The table lists roughly 570,000 distinct CDR3 sequences, more than 20% of them singletons. Study-wide findings and caveats: Several hundred expanded graft clones reportedly were the source of alpha-beta T cells about two months after transplant. Surviving recipient cells, namely T cells and thymic progenitors, were the source of high day-60 TCRbeta diversity in some patients. A year had passed since transplant, and T-cell counts and diversity by then came mostly from newly produced T cells.

CDR1 and CDR2 (germline): SGHRS, YFSETQ. V trimming: 2 bases; J trimming: 2 bases; junction bases outside the gene matches: 3. There are 16 residues in the CDR3. The V gene is TRBV5-1, the J gene TRBJ2-1; 11 bases line up with TRBD2. The sequence came from a boy under three years old with Wiskott-Aldrich syndrome, due to receive a stem cell transplant. The sequences come from PBMCs, collected before TCRalphabeta/CD19-depleted stem cell transplant. CDR3 sequence (DNA): TGCGCCAGCAGCTTTCGTAGCGGGAGGGCCTACAATGAGCAGTTCTTC. This encodes CASSFRSGRAYNEQFF.